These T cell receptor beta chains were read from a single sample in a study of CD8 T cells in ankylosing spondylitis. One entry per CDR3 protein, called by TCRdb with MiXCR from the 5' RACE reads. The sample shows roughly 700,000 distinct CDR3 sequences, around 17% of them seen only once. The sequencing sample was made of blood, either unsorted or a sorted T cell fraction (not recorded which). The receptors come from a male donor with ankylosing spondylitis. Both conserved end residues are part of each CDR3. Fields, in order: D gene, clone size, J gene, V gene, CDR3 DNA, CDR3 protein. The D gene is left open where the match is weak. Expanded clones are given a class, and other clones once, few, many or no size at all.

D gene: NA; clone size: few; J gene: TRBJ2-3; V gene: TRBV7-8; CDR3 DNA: TGTGCCAGCAGCTCACCAGACCGGCCTACAGATACGCAGTATTTT; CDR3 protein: CASSSPDRPTDTQYF
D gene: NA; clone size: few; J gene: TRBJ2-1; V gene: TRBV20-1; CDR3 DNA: TGCAGTGCTAGGGAGGTCTTCGGGGACAATGAGCAGTTCTTC; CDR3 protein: CSAREVFGDNEQFF
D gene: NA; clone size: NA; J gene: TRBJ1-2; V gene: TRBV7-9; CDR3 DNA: TGTGCCAGCATTCCCAGGGCTACCTATGGCTACACCTTC; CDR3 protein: CASIPRATYGYTF
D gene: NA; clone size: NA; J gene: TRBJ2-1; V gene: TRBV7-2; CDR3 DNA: TGTGCCAGCAGCCCACCCCTCACTAATGAGCAGTTCTTC; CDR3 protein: CASSPPLTNEQFF
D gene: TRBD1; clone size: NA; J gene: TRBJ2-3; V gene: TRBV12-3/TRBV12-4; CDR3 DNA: TGTGCCAGCCTCAGGACAGGGAGCACAGATACGCAGTATTTT; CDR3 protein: CASLRTGSTDTQYF
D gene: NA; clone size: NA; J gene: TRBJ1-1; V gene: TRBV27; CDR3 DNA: TGTGCCAGCAGTTATATTCCCCTGGGGGGCACTGAAGCTTTCTTT; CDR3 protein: CASSYIPLGGTEAFF
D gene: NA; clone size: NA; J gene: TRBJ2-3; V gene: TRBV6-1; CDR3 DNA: TGTGCCAGCAGTGAAGCTACAGGAGGGGCAGATACGCAGTATTTT; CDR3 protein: CASSEATGGADTQYF
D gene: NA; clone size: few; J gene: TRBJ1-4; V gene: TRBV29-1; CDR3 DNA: TGCAGCGGGATGACGGCCTCTAATGAAAAACTGTTTTTT; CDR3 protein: CSGMTASNEKLFF
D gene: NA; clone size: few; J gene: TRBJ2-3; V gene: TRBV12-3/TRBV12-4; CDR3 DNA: TGTGCCAGCAGTTTTAACGGGAACACAGATACGCAGTATTTT; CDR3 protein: CASSFNGNTDTQYF
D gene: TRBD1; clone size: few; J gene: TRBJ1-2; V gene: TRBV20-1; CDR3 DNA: TGCAGTGCTACTTCATTGGGACAGAACTATGGCTACACCTTC; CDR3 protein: CSATSLGQNYGYTF
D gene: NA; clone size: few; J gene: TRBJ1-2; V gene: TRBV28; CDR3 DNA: TGTGCCAGCACCCTAAGGGCCAGGGCGAGTCCCTACACCTTC; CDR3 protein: CASTLRARASPYTF
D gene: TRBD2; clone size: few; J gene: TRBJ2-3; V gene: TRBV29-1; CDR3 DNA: TGCAGCGTTGAAGAGGTGTGGGAGGGCAGAGATACGCAGTATTTT; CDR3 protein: CSVEEVWEGRDTQYF
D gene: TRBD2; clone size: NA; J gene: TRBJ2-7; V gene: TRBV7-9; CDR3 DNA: TGTGCCAGCACCCAGGCGGGGGACGAGCAGTACTTC; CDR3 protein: CASTQAGDEQYF
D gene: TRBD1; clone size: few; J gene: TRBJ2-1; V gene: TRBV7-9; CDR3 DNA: TGTGCCAGCAGCTTAGGTGTGGGCTCGGGACAGATTAATGAGCAGTTCTTC; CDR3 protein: CASSLGVGSGQINEQFF
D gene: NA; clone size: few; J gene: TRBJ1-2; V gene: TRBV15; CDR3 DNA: TGTGCCACCAGCAGAGCTTTGCAGGAACGGGTCGGAGGCTACACCTTC; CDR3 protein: CATSRALQERVGGYTF
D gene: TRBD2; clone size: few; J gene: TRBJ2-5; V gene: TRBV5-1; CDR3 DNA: TGCGCCAGCAGCTTGGCGGTAGCGGGAGCAGAGACCCAGTACTTC; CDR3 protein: CASSLAVAGAETQYF
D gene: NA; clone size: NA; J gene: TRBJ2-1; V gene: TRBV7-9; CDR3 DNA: TGTGCCAGCAGCTTAGGATTGGGCGAAACGGAGCAGTTCTTC; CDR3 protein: CASSLGLGETEQFF
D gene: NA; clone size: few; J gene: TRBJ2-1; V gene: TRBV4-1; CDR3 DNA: TGCGCCAGCAGCCAAGATGTCACATACAATGAGCAGTTCTTC; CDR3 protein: CASSQDVTYNEQFF
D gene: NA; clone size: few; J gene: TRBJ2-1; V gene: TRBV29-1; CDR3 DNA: TGCAGCGTCGACTTGCCCTCTCAGCTGCAGTTCTTC; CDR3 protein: CSVDLPSQLQFF
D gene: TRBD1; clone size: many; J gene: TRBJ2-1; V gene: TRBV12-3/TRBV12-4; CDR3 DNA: TGTGCCAGCAGCACAGGGGGCCACGGTCCGTTCTTC; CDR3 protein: CASSTGGHGPFF
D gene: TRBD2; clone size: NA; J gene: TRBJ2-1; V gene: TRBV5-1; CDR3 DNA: TGCGCCAGCAGCTTGGTCCCTAGCGGGGGGTCCTACAATGAGCAGTTCTTC; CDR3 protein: CASSLVPSGGSYNEQFF
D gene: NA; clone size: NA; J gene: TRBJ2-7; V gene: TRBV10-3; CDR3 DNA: TGTGCCATCAGTGAGGAGGGCACCTACGAGCAGTACTTC; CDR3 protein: CAISEEGTYEQYF
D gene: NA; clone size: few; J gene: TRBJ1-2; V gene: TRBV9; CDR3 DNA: TGTGCCAGCAGCGTAGGACGGTCTAACTATGGCTACACCTTC; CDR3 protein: CASSVGRSNYGYTF
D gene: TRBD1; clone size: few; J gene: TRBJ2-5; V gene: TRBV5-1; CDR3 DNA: TGCGCCAGCAGCTCACGACCCGGGACAGGGGGCCAAGAGACCCAGTACTTC; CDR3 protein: CASSSRPGTGGQETQYF
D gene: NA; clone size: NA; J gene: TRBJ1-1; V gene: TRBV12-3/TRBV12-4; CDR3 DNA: TGTGCCAGCAGGGAAAAAACAGGGACGACTCAAGCTTTCTTT; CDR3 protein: CASREKTGTTQAFF
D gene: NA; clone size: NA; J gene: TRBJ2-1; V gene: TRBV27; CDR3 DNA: TGTGCCAGCGGGGAACTAGGGGGGAATGAGCAGTTCTTC; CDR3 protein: CASGELGGNEQFF
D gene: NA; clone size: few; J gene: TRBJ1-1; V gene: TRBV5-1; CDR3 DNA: TGCGCCAGCAGCGACGCCGGGGTTAACACTGAAGCTTTCTTT; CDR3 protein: CASSDAGVNTEAFF
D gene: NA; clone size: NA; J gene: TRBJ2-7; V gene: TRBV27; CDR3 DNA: TGTGCCAGCAGTTTAATCGGGCGTTCCTACGAGCAGTACTTC; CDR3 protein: CASSLIGRSYEQYF